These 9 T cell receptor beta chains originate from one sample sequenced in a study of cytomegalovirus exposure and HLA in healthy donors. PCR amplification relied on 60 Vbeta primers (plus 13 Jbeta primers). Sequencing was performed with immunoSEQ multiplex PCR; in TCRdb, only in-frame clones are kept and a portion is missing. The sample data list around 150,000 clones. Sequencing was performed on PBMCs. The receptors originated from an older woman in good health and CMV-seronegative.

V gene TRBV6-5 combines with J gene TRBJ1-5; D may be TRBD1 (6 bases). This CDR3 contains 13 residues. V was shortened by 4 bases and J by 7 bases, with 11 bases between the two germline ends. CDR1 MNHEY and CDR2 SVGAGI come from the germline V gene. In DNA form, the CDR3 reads TGTGCCAGCAGTTCATCAAGGGGGCAGCCCCAGCATTTT. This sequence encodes CASSSSRGQPQHF.

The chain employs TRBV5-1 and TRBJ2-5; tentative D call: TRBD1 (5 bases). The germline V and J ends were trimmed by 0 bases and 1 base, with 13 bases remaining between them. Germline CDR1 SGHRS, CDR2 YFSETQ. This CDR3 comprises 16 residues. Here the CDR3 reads CASSLAAGPGQETQYF. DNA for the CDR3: TGCGCCAGCAGCTTGGCGGCAGGGCCGGGCCAAGAGACCCAGTACTTC.

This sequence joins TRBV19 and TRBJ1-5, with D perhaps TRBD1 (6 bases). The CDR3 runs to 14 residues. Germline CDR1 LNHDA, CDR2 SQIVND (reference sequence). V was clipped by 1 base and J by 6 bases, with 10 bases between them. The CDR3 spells CASSIGGPPQPQHF. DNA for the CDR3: TGTGCCAGTAGTATAGGGGGGCCCCCTCAGCCCCAGCATTTT.

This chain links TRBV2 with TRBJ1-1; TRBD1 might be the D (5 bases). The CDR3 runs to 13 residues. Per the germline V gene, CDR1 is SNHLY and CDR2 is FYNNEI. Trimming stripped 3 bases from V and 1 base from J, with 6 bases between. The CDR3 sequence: CASSDRENTEAFF. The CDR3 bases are TGTGCCAGCAGTGACAGGGAGAACACTGAAGCTTTCTTT.

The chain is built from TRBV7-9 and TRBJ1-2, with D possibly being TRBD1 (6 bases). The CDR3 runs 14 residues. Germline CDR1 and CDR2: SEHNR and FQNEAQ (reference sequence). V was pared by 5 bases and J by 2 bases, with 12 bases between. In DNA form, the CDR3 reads TGTGCCAGCAGCCCCGGGGGGCTCAACTATGGCTACACCTTC. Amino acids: CASSPGGLNYGYTF.

The CDR3 DNA sequence: TGTGCCAGCTCACCATCCAGGGGGCAGAACGGGGAGCTGTTTTTT. Amino acid sequence: CASSPSRGQNGELFF. J is TRBJ2-2 and V is TRBV18; TRBD1 aligns across 8 bases. CDR1 and CDR2 (germline): KGHSH, LQKENI. With 2 bases clipped from V and 7 bases from J, the junction kept 6 bases outside the gene matches. The CDR3 length is 15 residues.

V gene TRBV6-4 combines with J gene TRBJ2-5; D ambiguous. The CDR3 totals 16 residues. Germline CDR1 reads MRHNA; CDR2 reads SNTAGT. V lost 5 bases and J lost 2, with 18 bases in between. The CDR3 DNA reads TGTGCCAGCAGTCTGGGCCGTCCGGCAAGGCAAGAGACCCAGTACTTC. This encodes CASSLGRPARQETQYF.

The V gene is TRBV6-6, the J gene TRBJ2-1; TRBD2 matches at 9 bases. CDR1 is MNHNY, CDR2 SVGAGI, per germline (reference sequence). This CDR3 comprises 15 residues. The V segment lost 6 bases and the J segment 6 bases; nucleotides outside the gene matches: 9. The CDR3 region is CASSPRTSASNEQFF. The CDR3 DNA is TGTGCCAGCAGCCCACGGACTAGCGCGAGCAATGAGCAGTTCTTC.

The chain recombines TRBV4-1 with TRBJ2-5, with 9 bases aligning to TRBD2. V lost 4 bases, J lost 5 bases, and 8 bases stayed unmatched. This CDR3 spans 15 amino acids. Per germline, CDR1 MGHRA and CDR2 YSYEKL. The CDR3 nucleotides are TGCGCCAGCAGCCTTTTGGCGGGAGGGTATGAGACCCAGTACTTC. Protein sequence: CASSLLAGGYETQYF.